The 25 T cell receptor beta chains presented below share a single source sample, sequenced in a study of blood T cell repertoires in COVID-19. Only in-frame clones appear in the TCRdb table, and some are missing; sequencing was by immunoSEQ multiplex PCR. The sample shows 200,000 to 250,000 clones, roughly 85% of them seen only once. The sample comprised PBMCs or T cells enriched from blood (not recorded which). Every receptor here comes from a man aged 25 to 40 who had recovered from COVID-19.

The chain couples TRBV19 to TRBJ1-2; the D gene is possibly TRBD1 (5 bases). The CDR3 contains 14 residues. Trimming stripped 6 bases from V and 4 bases from J, with 15 bases between. CDR1 is LNHDA and CDR2 is SQIVND in the germline V gene (reference sequence). DNA of the CDR3: TGTGCCAGTAGGGGGCAGGGATATACCTATGGCTACACCTTC. Protein product: CASRGQGYTYGYTF.

The rearrangement joins TRBV7-2 to TRBJ1-2; 9 nucleotides line up with TRBD1. The CDR3 is made up of 14 amino acids. The V segment lost 5 bases and the J segment 7 bases; nucleotides outside the gene matches: 8. The germline gives CDR1 SGHTA, CDR2 FQGNSA. In nucleotides, the CDR3 is TGTGCCAGCAGCCACTGGACAGGGGAGAGTGGCTACACCTTC. Translation gives CASSHWTGESGYTF.

This chain connects TRBV30 to TRBJ1-1, with 7 bases identical to TRBD1. Losses at the gene ends were 5 bases for V and 11 bases for J; bases not matched to a gene: 11. Germline V gene sequence: CDR1 GTSNPN, CDR2 SVGIG (reference sequence). The CDR3 length is 12 residues. CDR3 protein: CAWSGGGGPAFF. The DNA for the CDR3 is TGTGCCTGGTCAGGAGGGGGCGGACCCGCTTTCTTT.

The J gene is TRBJ1-2, the V gene TRBV10-2; D perhaps matches TRBD1 (6 bases). Trimming left V 2 bases short and J 4 bases short, with 14 bases between. Looked up from germline, CDR1 is WSHSY and CDR2 is SAAADI. The CDR3 runs to 15 residues. The chain's CDR3 is CASSEPREGGYGYTF. CDR3 nucleotide sequence: TGCGCCAGCAGTGAGCCAAGGGAAGGGGGCTATGGCTACACCTTC.

This chain connects TRBV28 to TRBJ2-7; D is possibly TRBD1 (5 bases). Germline CDR1 MDHEN, CDR2 SYDVKM. The ends were cut back, 6 bases at V and 2 bases at J, with 5 bases in the middle. This CDR3 contains 11 residues. The CDR3: CASRTAYEQYF. DNA of the CDR3: TGTGCCAGCAGGACAGCCTACGAGCAGTACTTC.

This clone was observed a handful of times. V gene TRBV5-5 combines with J gene TRBJ1-5, with D perhaps matching TRBD1 (5 bases). In germline, CDR1 is SGHKS, CDR2 YYEKEE (reference sequence). V lost 4 bases and J lost 5, with 16 bases in between. This CDR3 spans 15 amino acids. The CDR3 loop reads CASSPAAGIYQPQHF. CDR3 coding DNA: TGTGCCAGCAGCCCGGCGGCAGGGATATATCAGCCCCAGCATTTT.

CDR3 DNA: TGCAGCGTTAGGATCGGGACGGGAGACCCAGCCAAAAACATTCAGTACTTC. Protein product: CSVRIGTGDPAKNIQYF. The chain carries TRBV29-1 and TRBJ2-4; D may be TRBD2 (6 bases). Trimming cost V 5 bases and J 0 bases, with 20 bases left between them. The CDR3 runs to 17 residues. Per germline, CDR1 SQVTM and CDR2 ANQGSEA.

The chain combines TRBV9 with TRBJ2-3; weak D call: TRBD2 (6 bases). The germline gives CDR1 SGDLS, CDR2 YYNGEE. The CDR3 has 15 amino acids. V lost 0 bases and J lost 2, with 10 bases in between. The CDR3 loop reads CASSVGAGFTDTQYF. Here the CDR3 DNA reads TGTGCCAGCAGCGTAGGTGCGGGGTTCACAGATACGCAGTATTTT.

About this clone itself: The sample has other DNA sequences that encode this CDR3 too. This chain connects TRBV3-1 (or the pseudogene TRBV3-2) to TRBJ1-2; D is unresolved. The CDR3 extends over 13 amino acids. The V gene lost 2 bases and the J gene lost 2 bases, with 6 bases spanning the gap. Germline values: CDR1 LGHDT, CDR2 YNNKEL (reference sequence). CDR3 nucleotide sequence: TGTGCCAGCAGCCAAAACACGAACTATGGCTACACCTTC. It translates to CASSQNTNYGYTF.

J is TRBJ1-3 and V is TRBV28; no reliable D call. V gave up 6 bases and J gave up 4 bases, with 16 bases separating them. Germline V lookup: CDR1 MDHEN, CDR2 SYDVKM. The CDR3 consists of 15 residues. CDR3 bases: TGTGCCAGCAGCTCACGCGGATGGGTCGGAAACACCATATATTTT. Amino acid sequence: CASSSRGWVGNTIYF.

V and J are TRBV3-1 (or the pseudogene TRBV3-2) and TRBJ1-1, with TRBD1 matching 7 bases. This CDR3 contains 12 residues. Per germline, CDR1 LGHDT and CDR2 YNNKEL (reference sequence). Trimming took 5 bases from V and 8 from J; bases not matched to a gene: 5. CDR3 sequence (DNA): TGTGCCAGCAGCTGGACAGGCTCAGAAGCTTTCTTT. Its protein product is CASSWTGSEAFF.

The chain employs TRBV5-1 and TRBJ1-5, with D tentatively TRBD1 (5 bases). This CDR3 spans 15 amino acids. Trimming stripped 4 bases from V and 4 bases from J, with 15 bases between. Germline-derived CDR1 and CDR2 are SGHRS and YFSETQ. Written as DNA, the CDR3 is TGCGCCAGCAGCCGCACAGGTTCCCCAAATCAGCCCCAGCATTTT. Encoded protein: CASSRTGSPNQPQHF.

The rearrangement uses TRBV6-6 and TRBJ2-7; 11 bases are shared with TRBD1. Germline V gives CDR1 MNHNY, CDR2 SVGAGI (reference sequence). This CDR3 is 14 amino acids long. V trimming: 6 bases; J trimming: 2 bases; junction bases outside the gene matches: 3. The CDR3 DNA reads TGTGCCAGCAGCAGGACAGGGGGCCCCTACGAGCAGTACTTC. Translation gives CASSRTGGPYEQYF.

This chain connects TRBV27 to TRBJ1-6; 8 bases fit TRBD1. The CDR3 covers 15 residues. The V and J ends lost 5 bases and 10 bases, in that order; junction bases with no gene match: 10. Germline CDR1 and CDR2: MNHEY and SMNVEV (reference sequence). CDR3 in amino acids: CASSQTDRGGSPLHF. Written as DNA, the CDR3 is TGTGCCAGCAGTCAAACCGACAGGGGAGGGTCACCCCTCCACTTT.

The rearrangement links TRBV19 to TRBJ1-3; D is uncertain. CDR3 length: 14 amino acids. CDR1 and CDR2 from the germline V gene are LNHDA and SQIVND (reference sequence). Trimming cost V 7 bases and J 4 bases, with 14 bases left between them. CDR3 nucleotide sequence: TGTGCCAGTACTTTTGCAGGATACGGAAACACCATATATTTT. It codes for CASTFAGYGNTIYF.

This clone was seen just once. CDR3 DNA: TGTGCCAGCAGTCTGGCCCTGAACACTGAAGCTTTCTTT. This translates into CASSLALNTEAFF. The chain is built from TRBV27 and TRBJ1-1, with D hard to call. The germline V gene encodes CDR1 MNHEY and CDR2 SMNVEV (reference sequence). V was shortened by 5 bases and J by 0 bases, with 7 bases between the two germline ends. There are 13 residues in the CDR3.

The chain links TRBV21-1 to TRBJ1-2. TRBV21-1 is tagged as a pseudogene. The CDR3 is 9 amino acids. CDR3 DNA: TGTGCCAGCAAGGAGGGCTACACCTTC. It translates to CASKEGYTF.

The rearrangement uses TRBV19 and TRBJ1-4, with D maybe TRBD1 (6 bases). The CDR3 sequence is 16 residues long. CDR1 LNHDA and CDR2 SQIVND come from the germline V gene (reference sequence). V was clipped by 3 bases and J by 6 bases, with 17 bases between them. This CDR3 is CASSIWGGAADEKLFF. The CDR3 DNA sequence: TGTGCCAGTAGTATTTGGGGGGGCGCAGCGGATGAAAAACTGTTTTTT.

This chain connects TRBV15 to TRBJ2-1; 8 bases agree with TRBD1. The V segment lost 4 bases and the J segment 7 bases; nucleotides outside the gene matches: 6. Germline lookup yields CDR1 LNHNV and CDR2 YYDKDF (reference sequence). This CDR3 region has 14 residues. Here the CDR3 DNA reads TGTGCCACCAGCAATAGACAGGGGAGGAATGAGCAGTTCTTC. Its protein product is CATSNRQGRNEQFF.

CDR3 DNA sequence: TGCGCCACGCTAAAGGGGCTACGGAGGGTGGTTCGCTTTACCTACGAGCAGTACTTC. Translation: CATLKGLRRVVRFTYEQYF. The V call is TRBV4-3, the J call TRBJ2-7; possible D gene TRBD2, 6 bases. Germline CDR1 is LGHNA and CDR2 is YSLEER. This CDR3 is built from 19 residues. Trimming stripped 10 bases from V and 2 bases from J, with 33 bases between.

The chain recombines TRBV24-1 with TRBJ1-2, with D possibly matching TRBD1 (6 bases). Looked up from germline, CDR1 is KGHDR and CDR2 is SFDVKD. Trimming left V 5 bases short and J 6 bases short, with 12 bases between. The CDR3 is 13 residues long. CDR3 protein: CATSVGGRDGYTF. CDR3 DNA: TGTGCCACCAGTGTAGGGGGTAGGGATGGCTACACCTTC.

V gene TRBV20-1 combines with J gene TRBJ1-2; TRBD1 matches 8 bases. The CDR3 contains 11 residues. With V trimmed by 4 bases and J by 6 bases, 1 base remained unmatched. CDR1 DFQATT and CDR2 SNEGSKA come from the germline V gene (reference sequence). The CDR3, as DNA: TGCAGTGCTACAGGGGGCCATGGCTACACCTTC. Protein sequence: CSATGGHGYTF.

The chain is built from TRBV28 and TRBJ1-6, with 7 bases fitting TRBD1. Per the germline V gene, CDR1 is MDHEN and CDR2 is SYDVKM. V trimming: 6 bases; J trimming: 10 bases; junction bases outside the gene matches: 6. This CDR3 contains 13 residues. CDR3 in amino acids: CASSQRGGSPLHF. CDR3 nucleotide sequence: TGTGCCAGCAGCCAAAGAGGGGGCTCACCCCTCCACTTT.

This sequence joins TRBV12-5 and TRBJ1-1, with D unresolved. The germline CDR1 and CDR2 sequences are LGHNT and FRNRAP. This CDR3 spans 13 amino acids. Trimming removed 1 base from V and 7 bases from J, with 10 bases in between. The CDR3 DNA is TGTGCTAGTGGTTTGGGAAACAGAGTTGAAGCTTTCTTT. Residues: CASGLGNRVEAFF.

Only one count was recorded for this clone. V is TRBV27 and J is TRBJ1-4; D possibly corresponds to TRBD1 (5 bases). Between the trimmed V and J ends, which lost 7 bases and 0 bases, there was a span of 9 bases. The CDR3 length is 14 residues. Germline lookup yields CDR1 MNHEY and CDR2 SMNVEV (reference sequence). CDR3: CASKGGATNEKLFF. CDR3 sequence (DNA): TGTGCCAGCAAGGGAGGGGCAACTAATGAAAAACTGTTTTTT.